This TCR beta chain was recovered during a study of cytomegalovirus exposure and HLA in healthy donors. This CDR3 region has 15 residues. CDR1 and CDR2 (germline): SNHLY, FYNNEI. 13 Jbeta primers and 60 Vbeta primers were used for the PCR. Only in-frame clones appear in the TCRdb table, and some are missing; sequencing was by immunoSEQ multiplex PCR. Here the sample spans about 80,000 clones, roughly 76% being singletons. General study findings and limits: TCR beta V- and J-gene trimming, according to a later analysis, was linked to a missense DCLRE1C variant. Reported performance of the classifier showed diagnosis of cytomegalovirus status with high specificity and sensitivity.

Concerning this clone itself: Its target is not known. The junction departs from germline at one end; a sequencing error may be responsible. Other DNA sequences in the same sample also yield this CDR3.

The clonotype originates from a woman between 35 and 50 years old in good health and CMV-seronegative. Sequencing used PBMCs. The rearrangement uses TRBV2 and TRBJ1-1, with 7 bases matching TRBD1. CDR3 loop: CASRIQGIMNTEAFF. In DNA form, the CDR3 reads TGTGCCAGCAGGATACAGGGGATCATGAACACTGAGGCTTTCTTT. The variable domain in full, with the rest retrieved from reference TRBV2 and TRBJ1-1, is EPEVTQTPSHQVTQMGQEVILRCVPISNHLYFYWYRQILGQKVEFLVSFYNNEISEKSEIFDDQFSVERPDGSNFTLKIRSTKLEDSAMYFCASRIQGIMNTEAFFGQGTRLTVV.